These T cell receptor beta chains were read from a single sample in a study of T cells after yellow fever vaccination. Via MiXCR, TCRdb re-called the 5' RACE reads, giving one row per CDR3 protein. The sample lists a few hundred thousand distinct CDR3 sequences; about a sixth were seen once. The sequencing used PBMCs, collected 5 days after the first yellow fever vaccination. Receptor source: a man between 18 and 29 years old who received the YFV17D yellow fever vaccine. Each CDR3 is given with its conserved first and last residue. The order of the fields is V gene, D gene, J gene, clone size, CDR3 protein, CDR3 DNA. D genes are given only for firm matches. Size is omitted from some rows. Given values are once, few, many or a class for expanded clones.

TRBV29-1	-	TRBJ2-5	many	CSVEEFRGPETQYF	TGCAGCGTTGAAGAATTCAGGGGCCCAGAGACCCAGTACTTC
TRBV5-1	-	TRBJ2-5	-	CASSPPRGQEETQYF	TGCGCCAGCAGCCCCCCACGGGGGCAGGAGGAGACCCAGTACTTC
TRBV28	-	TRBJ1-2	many	CASSSGDYGYTF	TGTGCCAGCAGTTCAGGGGACTATGGCTACACCTTC
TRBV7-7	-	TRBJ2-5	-	CASSSSPLETQYF	TGTGCTAGCAGCTCCTCTCCATTGGAGACCCAGTACTTC
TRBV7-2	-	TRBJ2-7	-	CASSPDFDEQYF	TGTGCCAGCAGCCCCGACTTCGACGAGCAGTACTTC
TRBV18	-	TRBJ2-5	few	CASSPPSFAGETQYF	TGTGCCAGCTCACCACCTAGCTTTGCAGGAGAGACCCAGTACTTC
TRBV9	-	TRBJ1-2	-	CASSVAPDSSYGYTF	TGTGCCAGCAGCGTAGCTCCGGACAGTAGCTATGGCTACACCTTC
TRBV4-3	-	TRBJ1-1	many	CASSLSWRETEAFF	TGCGCCAGCAGCCTAAGCTGGCGGGAGACTGAAGCTTTCTTT
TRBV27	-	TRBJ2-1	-	CASSLPDTAYNEQFF	TGTGCCAGCAGTTTACCCGACACAGCCTACAATGAGCAGTTCTTC
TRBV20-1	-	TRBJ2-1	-	CSAPESGQYNEQFF	TGCAGTGCCCCCGAAAGCGGGCAGTACAATGAGCAGTTCTTC
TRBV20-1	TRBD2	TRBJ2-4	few	CSARGLAGDTDAF	TGCAGTGCTAGAGGTCTAGCGGGGGATACCGACGCGTTC
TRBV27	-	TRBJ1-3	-	CASSLTSPGTTGNTIYF	TGTGCCAGCAGTTTAACCAGTCCGGGGACGACCGGAAACACCATATATTTT
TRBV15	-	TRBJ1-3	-	CATSSGGVGNTIYF	TGTGCCACCAGCAGTGGGGGCGTGGGAAACACCATATATTTT
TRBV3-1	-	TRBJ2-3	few	CASSQALVGTTQYF	TGTGCCAGCAGCCAGGCCCTTGTGGGCACGACGCAGTATTTT
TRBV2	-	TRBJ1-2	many	CASEGNNYGYTF	TGTGCCAGCGAGGGGAATAACTATGGCTACACCTTC
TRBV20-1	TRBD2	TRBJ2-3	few	CSARDAGGPDTQYF	TGCAGTGCTAGAGACGCGGGGGGCCCAGATACGCAGTATTTT
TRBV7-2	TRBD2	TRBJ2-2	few	CASSSYSGGNTGELFF	TGTGCCAGCAGCTCCTATAGCGGGGGCAACACCGGGGAGCTGTTTTTT
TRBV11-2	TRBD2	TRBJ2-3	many	CASSLDGGAGDTQYF	TGTGCCAGCAGCTTAGACGGGGGGGCGGGAGATACGCAGTATTTT
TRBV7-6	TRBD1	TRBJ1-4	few	CASSSTRTGGEATNEKLFF	TGTGCCAGCAGCTCAACTCGGACAGGGGGCGAGGCAACTAATGAAAAACTGTTTTTT
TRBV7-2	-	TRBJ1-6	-	CASSPTHSNSPLHF	TGTGCCAGCAGCCCGACTCACAGCAATTCACCCCTCCACTTT
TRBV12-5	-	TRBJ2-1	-	CASGVPGAYNEQFF	TGTGCTAGTGGTGTCCCTGGAGCCTACAATGAGCAGTTCTTC
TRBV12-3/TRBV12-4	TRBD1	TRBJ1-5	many	CASRTQGADQPQHF	TGTGCCAGCAGAACCCAGGGGGCGGATCAGCCCCAGCATTTT
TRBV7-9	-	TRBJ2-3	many	CASSPDGRTDTQYF	TGTGCCAGCAGCCCGGACGGCCGCACAGATACGCAGTATTTT
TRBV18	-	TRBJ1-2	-	CASSPGEYGYTF	TGTGCCAGCTCACCGGGAGAATATGGCTACACCTTC
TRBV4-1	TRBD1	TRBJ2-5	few	CASSQGLTDRQETQYF	TGCGCCAGCAGCCAAGGCCTTACGGACAGGCAAGAGACCCAGTACTTC
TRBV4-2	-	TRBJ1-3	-	CASSPRQGGNTIYF	TGTGCCAGCAGCCCCCGGCAGGGGGGAAACACCATATATTTT
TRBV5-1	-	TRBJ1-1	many	CASSLVEKGWNTEAFF	TGCGCCAGCAGCTTGGTCGAAAAGGGCTGGAACACTGAAGCTTTCTTT
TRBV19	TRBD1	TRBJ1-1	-	CASSIVGQGNTEAFF	TGTGCCAGTAGTATAGTGGGACAGGGGAACACTGAAGCTTTCTTT
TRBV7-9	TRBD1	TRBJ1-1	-	CASSFLRGQVTEAFF	TGTGCCAGCAGCTTTCTGAGGGGGCAGGTCACTGAAGCTTTCTTT
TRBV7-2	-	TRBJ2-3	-	CASSRRSTQYF	TGTGCCAGCAGCCGACGGAGTACGCAGTATTTT
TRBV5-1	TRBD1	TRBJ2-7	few	CASSRDRGHDEQYF	TGCGCCAGCAGCCGCGACAGGGGGCACGACGAGCAGTACTTC
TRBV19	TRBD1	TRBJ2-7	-	CASSTSGTGGIEQYF	TGTGCCAGTAGTACGTCCGGGACAGGGGGCATCGAGCAGTACTTC
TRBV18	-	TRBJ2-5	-	CASSPRAGETQYF	TGTGCCAGCTCACCACGGGCGGGGGAGACCCAGTACTTC
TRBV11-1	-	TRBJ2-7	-	CASSFSRYYEQYF	TGTGCCAGCAGCTTTTCCCGCTACTACGAGCAGTACTTC
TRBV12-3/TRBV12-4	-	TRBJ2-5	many	CASSSSQETQYF	TGTGCCAGCAGTTCCAGCCAAGAGACCCAGTACTTC
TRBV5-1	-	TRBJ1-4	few	CASSLAGSPNEKLFF	TGCGCCAGCAGCTTGGCAGGGAGTCCTAATGAAAAACTGTTTTTT
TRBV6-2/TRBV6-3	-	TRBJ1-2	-	CASSHLASPSLGTGYTF	TGTGCCAGCAGCCACTTAGCGTCACCCTCCCTCGGGACCGGCTACACCTTC
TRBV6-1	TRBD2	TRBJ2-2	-	CASRLISGGAFTGELFF	TGTGCCAGCAGATTGATAAGCGGGGGGGCCTTCACCGGGGAGCTGTTTTTT
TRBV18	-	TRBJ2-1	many	CASSPRTYNEQFF	TGTGCCAGCTCACCAAGGACATACAATGAGCAGTTCTTC
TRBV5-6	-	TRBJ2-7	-	CASSLEPSTYEQYF	TGTGCCAGCAGCTTGGAACCGTCGACCTACGAGCAGTACTTC
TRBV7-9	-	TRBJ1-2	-	CASSFGRGAGYGYTF	TGTGCCAGCAGCTTCGGCCGGGGAGCTGGCTATGGCTACACCTTC
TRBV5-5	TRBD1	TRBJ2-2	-	CASSFQDRTTGELFF	TGTGCCAGCAGCTTCCAGGACAGGACTACCGGGGAGCTGTTTTTT
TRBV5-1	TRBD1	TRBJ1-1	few	CASSGRDSEAFF	TGCGCCAGCAGCGGCCGGGACAGTGAAGCTTTCTTT
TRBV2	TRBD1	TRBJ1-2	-	CASEDPTGAHYGYTF	TGTGCCAGCGAGGATCCGACAGGGGCCCACTATGGCTACACCTTC
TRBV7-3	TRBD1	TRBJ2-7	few	CASSLRTGDDYEQYF	TGTGCCAGCAGCTTAAGGACAGGGGACGACTACGAGCAGTACTTC
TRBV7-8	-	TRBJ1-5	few	CASSLIQAPGQTSNQPQHF	TGTGCCAGCAGCTTAATCCAGGCCCCTGGGCAGACTAGCAATCAGCCCCAGCATTTT
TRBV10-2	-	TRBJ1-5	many	CASSEPSSNQPQHF	TGCGCCAGCAGTGAGCCCAGCTCCAATCAGCCCCAGCATTTT
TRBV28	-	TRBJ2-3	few	CASSSGSGFTDTQYF	TGTGCCAGCAGTTCGGGTAGCGGATTCACAGATACGCAGTATTTT